These T cell receptor beta chains were read from a single sample in a study of blood T cell repertoires in COVID-19. Clones were read by immunoSEQ multiplex PCR, and TCRdb kept only the in-frame ones, dropping some. The repertoire holds about 150,000 clones, with about 79% as singletons. Sequences were obtained from peripheral blood. The receptors shown here come from a woman older than 75 with acute or convalescent COVID-19. CDR3s include the opening cysteine and the closing phenylalanine or tryptophan.

TRBJ1-2	TRBV5-1	CASSASGGSYYGYTF
TRBJ2-3	TRBV9	CASSGTLRGTETDTQYF
TRBJ1-6	TRBV18	CASSPQGAFDNSPLHF
TRBJ2-1	TRBV5-4	CASSLDRGMNEQFF
TRBJ2-2	TRBV27	CASSPMGQRRAGELFF
TRBJ1-5	TRBV18	CASSLTGDSNQPQHF
TRBJ2-7	TRBV6-2/TRBV6-3	CASSYTGGVDEQYF
TRBJ2-7	TRBV11-1	CASSLDRDNEQYF
TRBJ2-5	TRBV9	CASSVGLAGVEVTQYF
TRBJ2-3	TRBV5-5	CASSRTVGHWGTDTQYF
TRBJ2-5	TRBV7-2	CASSLALSRETQYF
TRBJ1-1	TRBV9	CASSAGSTEAFF
TRBJ2-1	TRBV5-6	CASSFDAVSSYNEQFF
TRBJ2-7	TRBV27	CASSLLAVMHEQYF
TRBJ1-6	TRBV10-3	CAITDTGDSPLHF
TRBJ1-1	TRBV27	CASKIDRGGTEAFF
TRBJ2-5	TRBV3-1/TRBV3-2	CASSPRGAGETQYF
TRBJ2-3	TRBV29-1	CSVGRRDTQYF
TRBJ2-2	TRBV30	CAWRRTGGPGELFF
TRBJ1-5	TRBV27	CASSVPGTELRWNSNQPQHF
TRBJ2-2	TRBV4-2	CASSQDWNRANTGELFF
TRBJ1-1	TRBV30	CAWSVLANTEAFF
TRBJ2-5	TRBV5-5	CASSLGEGTAISPYF
TRBJ2-1	TRBV18	CASSQGQGSYNEQFF
TRBJ2-1	TRBV7-9	CASSLSGYNEQFF
TRBJ2-3	TRBV19	CASSLERGLGDTQYF
TRBJ1-5	TRBV19	CASTLDRGLGRPQHF
TRBJ1-3	TRBV5-1	CANNRDSILSGNTIYF
TRBJ1-2	TRBV3-1/TRBV3-2	CASSQGRGNDNYGYTF
TRBJ1-2	TRBV20-1	CSARDEGGYTF
TRBJ1-2	TRBV7-2	CASSLGGGRNNYGYTF
TRBJ1-2	TRBV11-2	CASRGGTGFGLSGYTF
TRBJ1-4	TRBV5-1	CASSPGQGTTNEKLFF
TRBJ1-3	TRBV3-1/TRBV3-2	CASSRRQGLSSGNTIYF
TRBJ1-6	TRBV6-1	CASSEGTGDNSPLHF
TRBJ1-1	TRBV5-5	CASSPQWNTEAFF
TRBJ1-2	TRBV25-1	CASRSVYGYTF
TRBJ1-1	TRBV5-4	CASSSAQRAGEAFF
TRBJ1-1	TRBV5-1	CASSLQGNTEAFF
TRBJ1-1	TRBV2	CASSVERGRGSVRNTEAFF
TRBJ1-6	TRBV27	CASTQFGSSYNSPLHF
TRBJ2-3	TRBV5-1	CASSLEDFTDTQYF
TRBJ1-1	TRBV5-6	CASSLSGANTEAFF
TRBJ2-7	TRBV5-1	CASKRGEGDYEQYF
TRBJ1-3	TRBV18	CASSPMQGASSGNTIYF
TRBJ1-2	TRBV11-2	CASSLGGTARYLYYGYTF
TRBJ2-3	TRBV18	CASSPLSGVPDTQYF
TRBJ1-3	TRBV29-1	CSATGAGNTIYF
TRBJ2-2	TRBV11-2	CASSSTSSGTGELFF
TRBJ2-3	TRBV4-1	CASSLRLDESDTQYF
TRBJ1-2	TRBV5-1	CASSLQGDYGYTF
TRBJ2-5	TRBV5-1	CASSLSDGYQETQYF
TRBJ2-1	TRBV4-1	CASSQLYNEQFF
TRBJ1-6	TRBV27	CASSLKDSLYNSPLHF
TRBJ1-1	TRBV20-1	CSGTANTEAFF
TRBJ2-7	TRBV5-1	CASSLEGVGEQYF